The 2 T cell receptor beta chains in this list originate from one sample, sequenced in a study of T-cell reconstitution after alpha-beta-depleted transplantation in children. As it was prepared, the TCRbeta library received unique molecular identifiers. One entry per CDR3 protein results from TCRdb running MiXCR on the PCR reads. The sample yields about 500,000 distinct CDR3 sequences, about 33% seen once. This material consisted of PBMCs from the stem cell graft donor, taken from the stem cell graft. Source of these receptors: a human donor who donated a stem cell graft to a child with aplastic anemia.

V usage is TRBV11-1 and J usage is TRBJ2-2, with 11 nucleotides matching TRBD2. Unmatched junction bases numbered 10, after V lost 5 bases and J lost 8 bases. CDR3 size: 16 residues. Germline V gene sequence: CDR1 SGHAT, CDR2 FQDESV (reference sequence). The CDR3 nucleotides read TGTGCCAGCAGCCAGACTAGCGGGGCGATTGGTGGGGAGCTGTTTTTT. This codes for CASSQTSGAIGGELFF.

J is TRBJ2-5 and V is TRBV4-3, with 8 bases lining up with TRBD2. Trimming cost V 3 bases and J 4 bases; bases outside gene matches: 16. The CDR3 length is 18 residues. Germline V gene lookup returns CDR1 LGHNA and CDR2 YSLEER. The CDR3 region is CASSQGLTGGNQGETQYF. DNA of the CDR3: TGCGCCAGCAGCCAGGGGTTGACGGGAGGGAACCAAGGAGAGACCCAGTACTTC.